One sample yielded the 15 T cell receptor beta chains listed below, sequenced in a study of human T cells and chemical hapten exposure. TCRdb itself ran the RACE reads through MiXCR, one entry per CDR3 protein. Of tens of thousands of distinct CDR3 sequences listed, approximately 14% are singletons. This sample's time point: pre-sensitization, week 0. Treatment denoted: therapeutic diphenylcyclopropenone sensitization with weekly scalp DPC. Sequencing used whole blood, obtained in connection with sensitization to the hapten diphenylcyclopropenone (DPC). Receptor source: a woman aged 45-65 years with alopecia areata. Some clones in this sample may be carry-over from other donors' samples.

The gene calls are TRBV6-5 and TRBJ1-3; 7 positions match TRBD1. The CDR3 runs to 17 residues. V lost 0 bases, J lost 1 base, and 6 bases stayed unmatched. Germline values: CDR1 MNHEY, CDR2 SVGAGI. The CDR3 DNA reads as TGTGCCAGCAGTTACTCCCTTGACAGGGCATCTGGAAACACCATATATTTT. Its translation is CASSYSLDRASGNTIYF.

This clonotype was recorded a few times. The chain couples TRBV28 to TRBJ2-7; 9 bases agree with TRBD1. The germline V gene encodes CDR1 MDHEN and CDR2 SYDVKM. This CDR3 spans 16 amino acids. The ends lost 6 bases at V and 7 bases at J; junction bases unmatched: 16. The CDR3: CASSSGRGQGLGEQYF. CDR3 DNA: TGTGCCAGCAGCAGCGGTAGGGGACAGGGCCTCGGAGAGCAGTACTTC.

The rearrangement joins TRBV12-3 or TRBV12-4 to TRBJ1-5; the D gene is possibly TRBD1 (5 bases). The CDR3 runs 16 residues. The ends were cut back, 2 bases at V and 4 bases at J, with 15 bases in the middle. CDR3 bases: TGTGCCAGCAGTTTAAGGGGCAGCCTCATTAATCAGCCCCAGCATTTT. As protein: CASSLRGSLINQPQHF.

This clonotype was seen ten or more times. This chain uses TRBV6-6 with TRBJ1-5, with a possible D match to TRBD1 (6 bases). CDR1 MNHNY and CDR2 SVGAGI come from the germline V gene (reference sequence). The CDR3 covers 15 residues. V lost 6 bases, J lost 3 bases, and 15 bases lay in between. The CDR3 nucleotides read TGTGCCAGCAGAGGGGGGGGGTCGAACAATCAGCCCCAGCATTTT. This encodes CASRGGGSNNQPQHF.

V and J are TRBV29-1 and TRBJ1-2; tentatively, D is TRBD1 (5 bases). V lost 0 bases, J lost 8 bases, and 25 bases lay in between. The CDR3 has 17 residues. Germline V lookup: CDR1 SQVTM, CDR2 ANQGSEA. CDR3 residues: CSVEDPQGTVGLMGYTF. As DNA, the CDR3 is TGCAGCGTTGAAGATCCCCAGGGCACGGTTGGGCTGATGGGCTACACCTTC.

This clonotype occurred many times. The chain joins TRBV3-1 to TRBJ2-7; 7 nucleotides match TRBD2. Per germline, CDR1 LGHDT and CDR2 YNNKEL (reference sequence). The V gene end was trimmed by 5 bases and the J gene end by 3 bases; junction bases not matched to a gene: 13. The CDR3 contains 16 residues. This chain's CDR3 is CASSSNYPGGNYEQYF. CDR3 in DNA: TGTGCCAGCAGCTCCAATTACCCGGGAGGCAACTACGAGCAGTACTTC.

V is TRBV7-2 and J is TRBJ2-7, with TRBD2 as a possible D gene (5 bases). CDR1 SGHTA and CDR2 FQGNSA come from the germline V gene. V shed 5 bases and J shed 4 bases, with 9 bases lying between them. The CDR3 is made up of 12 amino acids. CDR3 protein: CASSPGLYEQYF. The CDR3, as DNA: TGTGCCAGCAGCCCTGGACTTTACGAGCAGTACTTC.

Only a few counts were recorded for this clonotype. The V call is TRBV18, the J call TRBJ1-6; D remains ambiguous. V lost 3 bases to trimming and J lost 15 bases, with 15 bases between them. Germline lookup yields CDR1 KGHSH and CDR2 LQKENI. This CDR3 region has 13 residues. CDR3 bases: TGTGCCAGCTCACCCCAAGAGGTTGGGGTCCTCCACTTT. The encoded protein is CASSPQEVGVLHF. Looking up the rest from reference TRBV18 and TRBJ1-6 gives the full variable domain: NAGVMQNPRHLVRRRGQEARLRCSPMKGHSHVYWYRQLPEEGLKFMVYLQKENIIDESGMPKERFSAEFPKEGPSILRIQQVVRGDSAAYFCASSPQEVGVLHFGNGTRLTVT.

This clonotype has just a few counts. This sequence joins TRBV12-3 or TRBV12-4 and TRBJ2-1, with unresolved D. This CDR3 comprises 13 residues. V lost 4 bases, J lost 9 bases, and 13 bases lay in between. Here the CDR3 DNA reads TGTGCCAGCAGTTATCTGGACGCCTCTGAGCAGTTCTTC. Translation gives CASSYLDASEQFF.

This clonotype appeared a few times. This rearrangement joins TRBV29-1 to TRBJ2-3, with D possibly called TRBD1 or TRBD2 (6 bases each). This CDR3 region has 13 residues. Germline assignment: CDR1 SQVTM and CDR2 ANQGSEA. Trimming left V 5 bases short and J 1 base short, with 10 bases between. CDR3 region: CSVHGGGTDTQYF. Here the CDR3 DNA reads TGCAGCGTTCACGGGGGCGGCACAGATACGCAGTATTTT.

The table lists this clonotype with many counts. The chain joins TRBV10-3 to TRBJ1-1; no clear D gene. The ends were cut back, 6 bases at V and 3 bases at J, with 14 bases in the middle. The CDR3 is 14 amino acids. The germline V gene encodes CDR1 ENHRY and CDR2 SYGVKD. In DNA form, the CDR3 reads TGTGCCATCAGGCCGGAGGGTAGGGACACTGAAGCTTTCTTT. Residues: CAIRPEGRDTEAFF.

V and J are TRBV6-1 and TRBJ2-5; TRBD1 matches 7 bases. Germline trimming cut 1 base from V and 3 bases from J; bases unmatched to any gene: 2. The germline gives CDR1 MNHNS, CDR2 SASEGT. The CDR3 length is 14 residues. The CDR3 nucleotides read TGTGCCAGCAGTGAAGGGACAGGCAAAGAGACCCAGTACTTC. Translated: CASSEGTGKETQYF.

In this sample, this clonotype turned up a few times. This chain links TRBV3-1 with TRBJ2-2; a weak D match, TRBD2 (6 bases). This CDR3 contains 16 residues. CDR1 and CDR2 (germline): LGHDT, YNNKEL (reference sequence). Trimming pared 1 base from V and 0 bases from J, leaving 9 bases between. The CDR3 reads CASSQAIAANTGELFF. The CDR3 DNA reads TGTGCCAGCAGCCAAGCAATAGCGGCGAACACCGGGGAGCTGTTTTTT.

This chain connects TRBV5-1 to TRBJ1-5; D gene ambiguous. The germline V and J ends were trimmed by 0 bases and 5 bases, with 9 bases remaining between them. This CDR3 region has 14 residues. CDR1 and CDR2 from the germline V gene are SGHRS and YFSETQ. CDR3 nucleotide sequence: TGCGCCAGCAGCTTGGGGGGATCCGATCAGCCCCAGCATTTT. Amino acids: CASSLGGSDQPQHF.

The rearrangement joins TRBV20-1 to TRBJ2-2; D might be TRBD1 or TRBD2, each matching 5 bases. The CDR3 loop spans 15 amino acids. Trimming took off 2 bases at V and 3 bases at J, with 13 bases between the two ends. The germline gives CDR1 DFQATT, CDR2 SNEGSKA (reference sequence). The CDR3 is CSARKERGDTGELFF. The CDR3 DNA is TGCAGTGCTAGAAAAGAAAGGGGAGACACCGGGGAGCTGTTTTTT.